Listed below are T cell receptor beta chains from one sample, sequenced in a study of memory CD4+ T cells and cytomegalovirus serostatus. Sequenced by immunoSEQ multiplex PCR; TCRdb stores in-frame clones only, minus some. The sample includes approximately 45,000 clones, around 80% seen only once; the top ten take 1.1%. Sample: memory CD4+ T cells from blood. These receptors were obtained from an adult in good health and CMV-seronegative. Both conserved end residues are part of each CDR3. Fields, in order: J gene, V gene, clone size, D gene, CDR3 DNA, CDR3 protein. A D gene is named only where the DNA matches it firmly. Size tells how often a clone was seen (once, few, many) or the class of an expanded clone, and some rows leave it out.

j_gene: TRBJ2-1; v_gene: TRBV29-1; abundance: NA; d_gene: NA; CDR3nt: TGCAGCGCATCAACGAATGAGCAGTTCTTC; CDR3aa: CSASTNEQFF
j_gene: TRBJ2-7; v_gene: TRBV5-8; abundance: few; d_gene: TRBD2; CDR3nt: TGTGCCAGCAGGACTAGCGGGAGGGACGAGCAGTACTTC; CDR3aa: CASRTSGRDEQYF
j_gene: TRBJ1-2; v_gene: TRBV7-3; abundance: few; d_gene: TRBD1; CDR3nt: TGTGCCAGCAGCTCAGGGACAGGGCTCGGCTACACCTTC; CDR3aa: CASSSGTGLGYTF
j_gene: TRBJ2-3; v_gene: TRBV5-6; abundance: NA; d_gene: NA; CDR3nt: TGTGCCAGCAGCTTGAGGAGGGCCACTTATACGCAGTATTTT; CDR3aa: CASSLRRATYTQYF
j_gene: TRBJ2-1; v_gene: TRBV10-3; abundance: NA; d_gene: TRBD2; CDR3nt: TGTGCCATCAGTGTAGCGGGTAGCTCCTACAATGAGCAGTTCTTC; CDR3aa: CAISVAGSSYNEQFF
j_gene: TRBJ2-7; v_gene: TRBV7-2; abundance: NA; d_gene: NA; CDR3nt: TGTGCCAGCAGCTTAGAAGGCGGCTACGAGCAGTACTTC; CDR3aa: CASSLEGGYEQYF
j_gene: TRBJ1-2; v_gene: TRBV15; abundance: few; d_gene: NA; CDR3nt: TGTGCCACCAGCAGAGGGGGCTATGGCTACACCTTC; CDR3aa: CATSRGGYGYTF
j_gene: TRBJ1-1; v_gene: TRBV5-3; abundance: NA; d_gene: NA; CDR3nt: TGTGCCAGAACGACTGAGAACACTGAAGCTTTCTTT; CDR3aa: CARTTENTEAFF
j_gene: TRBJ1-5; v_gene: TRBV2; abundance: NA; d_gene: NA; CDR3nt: TGTGCCAGCAGTGGAGACCTCCTTTATCAGCCCCAGCATTTT; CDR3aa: CASSGDLLYQPQHF
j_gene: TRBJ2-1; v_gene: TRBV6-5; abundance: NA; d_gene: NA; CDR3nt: TGTGCCAGCACCCCGCGCTGGCCAGGCGCTAAGCAGTTCTTC; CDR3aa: CASTPRWPGAKQFF
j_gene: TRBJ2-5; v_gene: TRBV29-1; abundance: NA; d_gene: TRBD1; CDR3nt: TGCAGCGCCTCAGGGGGCCAAGAGACCCAGTACTTC; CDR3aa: CSASGGQETQYF
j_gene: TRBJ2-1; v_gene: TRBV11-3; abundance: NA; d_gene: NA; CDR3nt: TGTGCCAGCAGCTTAGATGGGAATGAGCAGTTCTTC; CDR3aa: CASSLDGNEQFF
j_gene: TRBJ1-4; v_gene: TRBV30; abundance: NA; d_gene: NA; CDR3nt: TGTGCCTGGAGTCCCCTGGACAGATTTGAAAAACTGTTTTTT; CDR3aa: CAWSPLDRFEKLFF
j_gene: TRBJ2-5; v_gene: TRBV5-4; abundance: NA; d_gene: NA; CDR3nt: TGTGCCAGCAGCCCGGGGACTTCGCAAGAGACCCAGTACTTC; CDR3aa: CASSPGTSQETQYF
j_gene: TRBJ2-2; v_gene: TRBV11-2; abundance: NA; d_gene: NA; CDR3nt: TGTGCCAGCAGCTTGCAGGGAATGGTGTTAGCGGAGCTGTTTTTT; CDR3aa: CASSLQGMVLAELFF
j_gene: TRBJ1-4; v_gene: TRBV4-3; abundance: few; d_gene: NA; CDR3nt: TGCGCCAGCAGCCAAGAGCCCAATAGAGGGAGTAATGAAAAACTGTTTTTT; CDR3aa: CASSQEPNRGSNEKLFF